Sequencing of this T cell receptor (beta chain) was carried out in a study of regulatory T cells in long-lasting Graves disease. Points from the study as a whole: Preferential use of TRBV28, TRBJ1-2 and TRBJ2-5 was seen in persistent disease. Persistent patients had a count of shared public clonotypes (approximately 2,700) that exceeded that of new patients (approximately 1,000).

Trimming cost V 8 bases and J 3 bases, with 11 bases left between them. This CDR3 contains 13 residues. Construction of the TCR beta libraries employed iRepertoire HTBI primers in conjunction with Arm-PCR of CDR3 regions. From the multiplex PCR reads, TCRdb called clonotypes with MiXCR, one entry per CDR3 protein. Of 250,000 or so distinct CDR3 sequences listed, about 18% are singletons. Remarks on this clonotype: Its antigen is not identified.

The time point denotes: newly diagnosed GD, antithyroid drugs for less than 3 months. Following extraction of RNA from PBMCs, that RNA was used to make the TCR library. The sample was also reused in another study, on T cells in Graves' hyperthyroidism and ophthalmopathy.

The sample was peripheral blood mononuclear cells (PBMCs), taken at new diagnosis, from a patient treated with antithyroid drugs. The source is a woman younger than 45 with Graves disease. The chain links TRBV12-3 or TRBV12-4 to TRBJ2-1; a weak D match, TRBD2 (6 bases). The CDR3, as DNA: TGTGCCAGCCGGCGGGGCGACTACAATGAGCAGTTCTTC. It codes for CASRRGDYNEQFF.